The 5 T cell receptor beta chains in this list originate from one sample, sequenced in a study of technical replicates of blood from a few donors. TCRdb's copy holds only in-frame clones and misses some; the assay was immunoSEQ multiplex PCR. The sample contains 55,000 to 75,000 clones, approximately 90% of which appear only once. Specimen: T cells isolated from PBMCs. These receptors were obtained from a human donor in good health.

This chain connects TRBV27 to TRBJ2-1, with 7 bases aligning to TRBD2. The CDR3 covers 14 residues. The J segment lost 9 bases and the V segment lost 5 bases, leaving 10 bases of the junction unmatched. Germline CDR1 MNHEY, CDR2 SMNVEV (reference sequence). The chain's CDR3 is CASSPLGRGGEQFF. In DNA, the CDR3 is TGTGCCAGCAGTCCCTTGGGGAGGGGAGGTGAGCAGTTCTTC.

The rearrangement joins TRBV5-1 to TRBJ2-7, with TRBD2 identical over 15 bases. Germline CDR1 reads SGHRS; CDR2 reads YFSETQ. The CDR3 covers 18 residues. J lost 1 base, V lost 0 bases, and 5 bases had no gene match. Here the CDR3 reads CASSLAPGTSGRSYEQYF. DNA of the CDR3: TGCGCCAGCAGCTTGGCCCCCGGGACTAGCGGGAGGTCCTACGAGCAGTACTTC.

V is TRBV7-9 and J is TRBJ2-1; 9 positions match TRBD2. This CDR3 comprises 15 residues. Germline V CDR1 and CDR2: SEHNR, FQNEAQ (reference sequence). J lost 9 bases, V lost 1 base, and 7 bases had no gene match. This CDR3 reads CASSLEFSGSSEQFF. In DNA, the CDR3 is TGTGCCAGCAGCTTAGAATTTAGCGGGAGTTCTGAGCAGTTCTTC.

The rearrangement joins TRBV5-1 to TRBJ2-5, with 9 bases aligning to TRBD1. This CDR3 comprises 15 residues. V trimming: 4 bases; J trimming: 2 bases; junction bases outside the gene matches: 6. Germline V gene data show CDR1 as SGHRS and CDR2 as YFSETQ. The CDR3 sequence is CASSLRDREQETQYF. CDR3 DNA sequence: TGCGCCAGCAGCCTCCGGGACAGGGAGCAAGAGACCCAGTACTTC.

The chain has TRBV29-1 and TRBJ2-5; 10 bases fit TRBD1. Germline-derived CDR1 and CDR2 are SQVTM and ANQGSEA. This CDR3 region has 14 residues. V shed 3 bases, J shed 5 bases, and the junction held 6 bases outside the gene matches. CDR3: CSVETGQGMETQYF. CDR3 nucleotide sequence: TGCAGCGTTGAGACGGGACAGGGGATGGAGACCCAGTACTTC. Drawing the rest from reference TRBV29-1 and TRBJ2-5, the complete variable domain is SAVISQKPSRDICQRGTSLTIQCQVDSQVTMMFWYRQQPGQSLTLIATANQGSEATYESGFVIDKFPISRPNLTFSTLTVSNMSPEDSSIYLCSVETGQGMETQYFGPGTRLLVL.